This TCR beta chain was recorded in a study of CD8+CD57+ T cells in acquired aplastic anemia listed by TCRdb under 2018. At the level of the whole study: DNA extracted from sorted CD4+ and CD8+ cells had a mean of about 3.2 ug, with a range of roughly 0.17 to 30 ug. CD8+CD57+ expansion was defined as a frequency above the mean frequency observed in healthy subjects. Here is what the overall study found, with its caveats: No significant difference in CD8+ Simpson's diversity was found between patients and healthy controls (P=0.060). Around 27 CD8+ CDR3 sequences were found to be shared between patients and controls, but these sequences appeared to be highly expressed in patients and within the immunodominant clones of the patients.

TCR beta VDJ combination and CDR3 sequence profiling used genomic DNA as the template. An Illumina HiSeq 2000 was used for TCR repertoire sequencing. In the paper's pipeline: TRBV/TRBJ rearrangement plots, CDR3 size and DJ length profiles, and Simpson's diversity index were used to assess repertoires. The most abundant DNA sequence in the deep sequencing data was defined as the immunodominant clone. CDR3 amino acid sequences were screened for sharing across subjects and compared with published repertoires and the VDJdb database. TCRdb redid the processing of the public reads, applying fastp at Q25 and MiXCR, and retained in-frame beta chains. Every distinct CDR3 protein forms one entry, paired with its most common genes and DNA. None of the V and J calls come from the authors' own analysis; TCRdb made them. The sample table contains approximately 100,000 distinct CDR3 sequences; only one count was recorded for approximately 73% of them. In total, the top ten clones hold roughly 60% of the sample.

Flow cytometry had shown CD8+CD57+ cell expansion in the patients selected for sequencing. Severe acquired aplastic anemia was diagnosed in all patients according to International Study of Aplastic Anemia and Agranulocytosis and Camitta criteria. No therapy had been received by the patients at the time of blood sampling. The study deep-sequenced TCR repertoires of sorted CD4+ and CD8+ blood T cells from severe aplastic anemia patients and healthy subjects. Patients were enrolled under clinicaltrials.gov protocols 00001620, 01623167, 00001397, 00071045, 00081523 and 00961064 in the USA. Ficoll-Paque density gradient centrifugation was used to isolate peripheral blood mononuclear cells. Before DNA was extracted, CD4+ and CD8+ T cells were sorted using either FACS or magnetic beads. This clonotype has a handful of counts. It has no known antigen specificity. There are no base qualities to consult, and no much larger clone falls within one base.

The germline V gene (reference sequence) gives CDR1 as DFQATT and CDR2 as SNEGSKA. The CDR3 measures 12 amino acids from cysteine to phenylalanine. The read is trimmed to its CDR3 DNA, 36 bases read in frame from base 1. At the junction V is shortened by 1 base and J by 12 bases, with 13 bases in between. Sequencing was done on a sample of sorted CD4+, CD8+, or CD8+CD57+ T cells (not recorded which) from PBMCs. This clonotype originated in a human donor with aplastic anemia. Recombination linked TRBV20-1 to TRBJ2-1, and possibly TRBD2, on 5 matching bases. The CDR3 protein: CSARGSSLVQFF. The DNA reads TGCAGTGCTAGAGGTTCTAGCCTGGTGCAGTTCTTC.